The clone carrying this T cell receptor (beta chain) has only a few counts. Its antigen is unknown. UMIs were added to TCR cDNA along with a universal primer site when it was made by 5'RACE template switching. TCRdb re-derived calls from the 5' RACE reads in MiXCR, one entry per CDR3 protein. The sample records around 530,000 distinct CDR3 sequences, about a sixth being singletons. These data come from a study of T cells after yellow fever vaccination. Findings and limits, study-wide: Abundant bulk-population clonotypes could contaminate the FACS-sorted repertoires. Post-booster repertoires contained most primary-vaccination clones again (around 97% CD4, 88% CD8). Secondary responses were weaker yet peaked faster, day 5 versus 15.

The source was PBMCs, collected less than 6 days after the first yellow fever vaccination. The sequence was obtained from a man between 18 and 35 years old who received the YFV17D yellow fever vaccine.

The DNA of the CDR3 is TGCAGTGGCCGGAGGCGTAGGGACTATAATTCACCCCTCCACTTT. This encodes CSGRRRRDYNSPLHF. V gene TRBV20-1 combines with J gene TRBJ1-6; no clear D. This CDR3 has 15 residues. V lost 7 bases to trimming and J lost 3 bases, with 16 bases between them. Germline CDR1 is DFQATT and CDR2 is SNEGSKA (reference sequence).